This T cell receptor (beta chain) appears in the sequencing data of a study of cytomegalovirus exposure and HLA in healthy donors. About this clone itself: Its antigen is unknown.

Whole-study findings and limits: CMV antigen specificity was confirmed in vitro for a few CMV-associated chains.

Only in-frame clones appear in the TCRdb table, and some are missing; sequencing was by immunoSEQ multiplex PCR. The table has approximately 220,000 clones, 85% to 95% seen once; the top ten hold 1% to 1.2%. The ends were cut back, 6 bases at V and 5 bases at J, with 20 bases in the middle. The CDR3 is 16 amino acids. Germline values: CDR1 MDHEN, CDR2 SYDVKM. Sequenced material: PBMCs. V gene TRBV28 combines with J gene TRBJ2-1; D is possibly TRBD1 (5 bases). This clonotype was sampled from a young woman in good health and CMV-seronegative. This CDR3 is CASRSNFGAGNNEQFF. DNA of the CDR3: TGTGCCAGCAGATCCAATTTTGGGGCCGGTAACAATGAGCAGTTCTTC.